A selection of T cell receptor beta chains follows, all from one sample in a study of neurological immune-mediated disorders. TCRdb re-called the 5' RACE reads through MiXCR, storing one row per CDR3 protein. The table has tens of thousands of distinct CDR3 sequences, under 4.5% seen once. Material: PBMCs. The receptors were gathered from a woman aged 55-69 years with multiple sclerosis. CDR3s include the opening cysteine and the closing phenylalanine or tryptophan.

CDR3	V	J
CASRSSGGHEQYF	TRBV5-1	TRBJ2-7
CASSGYTGRGGNTIYF	TRBV2	TRBJ1-3
CASSYRKTGSSPGYTF	TRBV6-5	TRBJ1-2
CASSQTGPRNTIYF	TRBV11-2	TRBJ1-3
CASSLAVGKPEAFF	TRBV7-9	TRBJ1-1
CASSQPRGGAEAFF	TRBV4-2	TRBJ1-1
CANSERGQIAYEQYF	TRBV6-1	TRBJ2-7
CASSQERAREETQYF	TRBV4-1	TRBJ2-5
CASSPRTGPGQPQHF	TRBV18	TRBJ1-5
CASSFGRQETQYF	TRBV12-3/TRBV12-4	TRBJ2-5
CASSSAGAGANVLTF	TRBV6-2/TRBV6-3	TRBJ2-6
CASSQTDWGYTF	TRBV18	TRBJ1-2
CASSQVATGTNTGELFF	TRBV3-1	TRBJ2-2
CASSLSGQGGFTGELFF	TRBV5-1	TRBJ2-2
CASTDSTGLSYEQYF	TRBV5-1	TRBJ2-7
CASSRDYSYEQYF	TRBV2	TRBJ2-7
CSARGTQGTAFF	TRBV20-1	TRBJ1-1
CASSLSRAAYEQYF	TRBV5-1	TRBJ2-7
CASSLLSGIINEQFF	TRBV5-1	TRBJ2-1
CASKNDRVLYNEQFF	TRBV12-3/TRBV12-4	TRBJ2-1
CASDGQGHQPQHF	TRBV6-5	TRBJ1-5
CAISEGATGWGKNIQYF	TRBV10-3	TRBJ2-4
CSARFGTGELFF	TRBV20-1	TRBJ2-2
CASSEPGRIYGYTF	TRBV25-1	TRBJ1-2
CASSPQGAANTEAFF	TRBV7-8	TRBJ1-1
CASRAGLYQDTQYF	TRBV5-1	TRBJ2-5
CASHDRPYGYTF	TRBV6-6	TRBJ1-2
CAISESAVFASTDTQYF	TRBV10-3	TRBJ2-3
CSAGSALAGGYEQYF	TRBV20-1	TRBJ2-7
CASSKQGSTEAFF	TRBV7-2	TRBJ1-1
CASTRTGNQPQHF	TRBV12-3/TRBV12-4	TRBJ1-5
CASSFGTPGNQPQHF	TRBV7-2	TRBJ1-5
CASSHDPSPSYEQYF	TRBV7-9	TRBJ2-7
CASSYLPEDNSNQPQHF	TRBV6-6	TRBJ1-5
CASSRDSGGETQYF	TRBV7-9	TRBJ2-5
CASGPIAGGLTDTQYF	TRBV4-2	TRBJ2-3
CASSLGGRGTDTQYF	TRBV12-3/TRBV12-4	TRBJ2-3
CASSYEVSVEKLFF	TRBV5-1	TRBJ1-4
CASTLGKGTDTQYF	TRBV7-8	TRBJ2-3
CASSQDLWGNTIYF	TRBV4-1	TRBJ1-3